This passage covers 16 T cell receptor beta chains from one sample sequenced in a study of CD8 T cells in ankylosing spondylitis listed by TCRdb under 2017. The library was produced with 5' RACE. TCRdb lists the instrument as Illumina HiSeq 2500. TCRdb's own reprocessing of the public reads used fastp at Q25 and MiXCR and kept productive beta chains. Each entry is one CDR3 protein sequence, shown with its most common DNA and genes. Here the sample has 350,000 or so distinct CDR3 sequences; around 10% occur a single time. Roughly 9.5% of the sample is taken by the ten largest. Sequencing used blood, either unsorted or a sorted T cell fraction (not recorded which). The receptors stem from a female donor with ankylosing spondylitis or in good health (not recorded which).

This clonotype was counted many times. This chain connects TRBV5-1 to TRBJ1-6; D gene unclear. This CDR3 comprises 15 residues. Per germline, CDR1 SGHRS and CDR2 YFSETQ. Trimming took off 0 bases at V and 2 bases at J, with 6 bases between the two ends. In nucleotides, the CDR3 is TGCGCCAGCAGCTTGGAAGGGCCCTATAATTCACCCCTCCACTTT. Its translation is CASSLEGPYNSPLHF.

With regard to this clonotype: This may come from a read error, since a much larger clone is one base off. The rearrangement uses TRBV5-1 and TRBJ1-1, with D tentatively TRBD1 (6 bases). CDR3 length equals 14 residues. CDR1 SGHRS and CDR2 YFSETQ come from the germline V gene. For the CDR3, the DNA is TGCGCCTGCAGCTCCCAGGGGTCGAACACTGAAGCTTTCTTT. The encoded protein is CACSSQGSNTEAFF.

In regard to this clonotype: Being one base from a much bigger clone, this may be a read error. This chain joins TRBV24-1 and TRBJ2-3; D might be TRBD1 (6 bases). TRBJ1-5 explains the end of the DNA better; the J call may be wrong. From germline, CDR1 is KGHDR and CDR2 SFDVKD. CDR3 length equals 14 residues. The CDR3 DNA reads as TGTGCCACCAGTGAGGGAGGACAGCTAGATACGCAGCATTTT. Protein product: CATSEGGQLDTQHF.

This clonotype showed up many times. This rearrangement joins TRBV5-1 to TRBJ2-2; TRBD1 matches at 7 bases. The CDR3 loop spans 15 amino acids. Per germline, CDR1 SGHRS and CDR2 YFSETQ. Trimming at V came to 7 bases and at J to 0 bases, leaving 6 bases not matched to a gene. CDR3 DNA: TGCGCCAGCCGCTCCGGGACAGCGAACACCGGGGAGCTGTTTTTT. Encoded protein: CASRSGTANTGELFF.

The table lists this clonotype with many counts. The V call is TRBV7-2, the J call TRBJ2-1, with a tentative D call TRBD1 (6 bases). The CDR3 is made up of 15 amino acids. From germline, CDR1 is SGHTA and CDR2 FQGNSA. V was pared by 1 base and J by 7 bases, with 14 bases between. The CDR3 region has the DNA TGTGCCAGCAGCTTAGAAGGGACAATGGGGAATGAGCAGTTCTTC. Translating gives CASSLEGTMGNEQFF.

This clonotype was recorded at least ten times. The chain links TRBV7-9 to TRBJ1-3; 7 bases match TRBD1. The CDR3 extends over 15 amino acids. V shed 6 bases, J shed 0 bases, and the junction held 5 bases outside the gene matches. Germline V CDR1 and CDR2: SEHNR, FQNEAQ (reference sequence). This CDR3 reads CASSSDRDSGNTIYF. In DNA, the CDR3 is TGTGCCAGCAGTTCTGACAGGGACTCTGGAAACACCATATATTTT.

This clonotype was seen at least ten times. This rearrangement joins TRBV7-2 to TRBJ1-1; D is possibly TRBD1 (5 bases). CDR1 and CDR2 from the germline V gene are SGHTA and FQGNSA. CDR3 length: 15 residues. V was shortened by 8 bases and J by 1 base, with 17 bases between the two germline ends. The DNA of the CDR3 is TGTGCCAGCTCAGGGAGGAGATCGACGAACACTGAAGCTTTCTTT. Translated, it gives CASSGRRSTNTEAFF.

In its sample, this clonotype was seen many times. This chain connects TRBV18 to TRBJ2-3; D unresolved. This CDR3 has 14 amino acids. Germline V gene sequence: CDR1 KGHSH, CDR2 LQKENI. The V end was cut by 0 bases, the J end by 1 base, with 5 bases between. In DNA, the CDR3 is TGTGCCAGCTCACCACCGCTCGGCACAGATACGCAGTATTTT. Its translation: CASSPPLGTDTQYF.

This clonotype has only a few counts. The chain recombines TRBV5-1 with TRBJ1-1, with D unclear. This CDR3 is 13 amino acids long. CDR1 and CDR2 from the germline V gene are SGHRS and YFSETQ. The germline V and J ends were trimmed by 5 bases and 6 bases, with 14 bases remaining between them. The CDR3: CASRFGTDPEAFF. CDR3 nucleotides: TGCGCCAGCAGGTTCGGAACGGATCCTGAAGCTTTCTTT.

This clonotype was recorded a few times. This rearrangement joins TRBV10-2 to TRBJ2-3, with D possibly TRBD2 on 7 matching bases. V was shortened by 6 bases and J by 5 bases, with 12 bases between the two germline ends. Germline V lookup: CDR1 WSHSY, CDR2 SAAADI. The CDR3 is made up of 13 amino acids. CDR3 residues: CASRGGAEDTQYF. CDR3 DNA sequence: TGCGCCAGCAGGGGGGGGGCGGAAGATACGCAGTATTTT.

The J gene is TRBJ1-6, the V gene TRBV7-8; D uncertain. The V gene lost 5 bases and the J gene lost 7 bases, with 15 bases spanning the gap. The germline gives CDR1 SGHVS, CDR2 FQNEAQ. This CDR3 comprises 15 residues. The CDR3 DNA reads as TGTGCCAGCAGCCCCGGGGTGGCCGCCAATTCACCCCTCCACTTT. This sequence encodes CASSPGVAANSPLHF.

This clonotype was counted at least ten times. The V call is TRBV10-3, the J call TRBJ1-4; D is ambiguous. Trimming shortened V by 0 bases and J by 5 bases, and 10 bases separated the two germline ends. Germline V CDR1 and CDR2: ENHRY, SYGVKD. CDR3 length equals 15 residues. CDR3 in DNA: TGTGCCATCAGTGAGTCCGGTGCGGAGAATGAAAAACTGTTTTTT. Translation gives CAISESGAENEKLFF.

V usage is TRBV12-3 or TRBV12-4 and J usage is TRBJ2-1; 12 bases line up with TRBD2. Unmatched junction bases numbered 15, after V lost 6 bases and J lost 0 bases. CDR3 length equals 20 residues. As DNA, the CDR3 is TGTGCCAGCAGCCACCGGGCGGGACTAGCGGGCGTCAGCTCCTACAATGAGCAGTTCTTC. Its translation: CASSHRAGLAGVSSYNEQFF.

This clonotype was seen more than once but under ten times. This sequence joins TRBV6-5 and TRBJ2-7; TRBD1 aligns across 7 bases. Trimming at V came to 6 bases and at J to 4 bases, leaving 15 bases not matched to a gene. Germline CDR1 reads MNHEY; CDR2 reads SVGAGI. This CDR3 region has 16 residues. DNA of the CDR3: TGTGCCAGCAGCTATGGACAGGCTCAATTCGGATACGAGCAGTACTTC. It encodes CASSYGQAQFGYEQYF.

This clonotype was counted at least ten times. J is TRBJ1-6 and V is TRBV6-1; D is perhaps TRBD1 (5 bases). Germline CDR1 MNHNS, CDR2 SASEGT. Deletions cut 6 bases from V and 10 bases from J, with 19 bases between. The CDR3 length is 15 residues. Here the CDR3 DNA reads TGTGCCAGCAGCCAAGTACAGGCCCGCTGGTCACCCCTCCACTTT. This translates into CASSQVQARWSPLHF.

The chain uses TRBV20-1 and TRBJ2-1; TRBD2 aligns across 9 bases. After removal of 3 bases from V and 9 bases from J, the junction contained 12 bases not matched to a gene. The CDR3 extends over 15 amino acids. Germline CDR1 reads DFQATT; CDR2 reads SNEGSKA (reference sequence). The CDR3 loop reads CSASIGSGRMSEQFF. CDR3 bases: TGCAGTGCTAGTATTGGCAGCGGGAGGATGAGTGAGCAGTTCTTC.